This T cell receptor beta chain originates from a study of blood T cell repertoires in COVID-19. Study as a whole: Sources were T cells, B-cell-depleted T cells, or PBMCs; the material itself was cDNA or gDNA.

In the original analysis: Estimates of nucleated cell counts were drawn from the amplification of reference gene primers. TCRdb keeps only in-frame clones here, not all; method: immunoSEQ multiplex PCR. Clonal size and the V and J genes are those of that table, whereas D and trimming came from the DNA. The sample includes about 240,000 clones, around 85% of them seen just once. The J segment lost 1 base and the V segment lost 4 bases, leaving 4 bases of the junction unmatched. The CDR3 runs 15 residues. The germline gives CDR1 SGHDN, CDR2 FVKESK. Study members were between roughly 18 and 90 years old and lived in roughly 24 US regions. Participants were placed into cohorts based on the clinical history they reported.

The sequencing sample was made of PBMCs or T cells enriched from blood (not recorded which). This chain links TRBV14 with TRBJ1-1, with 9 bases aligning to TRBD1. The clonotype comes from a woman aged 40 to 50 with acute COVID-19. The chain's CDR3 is CASSPRTGENTEAFF. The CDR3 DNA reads TGTGCCAGCAGCCCTAGGACAGGGGAGAACACTGAAGCTTTCTTT.